The 14 T cell receptor beta chains presented below share a single source sample, sequenced in a study of T-cell reconstitution after alpha-beta-depleted transplantation in children. Unique molecular identifiers were incorporated when the TCRbeta library was constructed. TCRdb re-derived calls from the PCR reads in MiXCR, one entry per CDR3 protein. The data contain over 150,000 distinct CDR3 sequences, about 14% of them singletons. The source material was PBMCs from the stem cell graft donor, sampled from the stem cell graft. Source of these receptors: a human donor who donated a stem cell graft to a child with acute lymphoblastic leukemia.

This clonotype has a count of ten or more. V and J are TRBV12-3 or TRBV12-4 and TRBJ2-3; D uncertain. Trimming took 6 bases from V and 6 from J, leaving 19 bases between them. The CDR3 has 15 amino acids. The CDR3 DNA is TGTGCCAGCAGCCCCCGTCGAGGCCAAACGGATACGCAGTATTTT. Amino acid sequence: CASSPRRGQTDTQYF.

This clonotype was seen at least ten times. The chain recombines TRBV4-1 with TRBJ2-1, with a weak D call TRBD2 (5 bases). This CDR3 region has 17 residues. The germline V gene encodes CDR1 MGHRA and CDR2 YSYEKL. V lost 1 base to trimming and J lost 4 bases, with 17 bases between them. The CDR3 DNA sequence: TGCGCCAGCAGCCAAGGAATGCTAGCCGAAGAGTACAATGAGCAGTTCTTC. Protein product: CASSQGMLAEEYNEQFF.

There are many counts of this clonotype. The chain combines TRBV5-1 with TRBJ1-1, with D perhaps TRBD1 (6 bases). CDR1 is SGHRS, CDR2 YFSETQ, per germline. The CDR3 runs 14 residues. V lost 4 bases, J lost 9 bases, and 19 bases lay in between. Here the CDR3 DNA reads TGCGCCAGCAGCATGGGACATTCCACCCTGAAAGCTTTCTTT. Its protein product is CASSMGHSTLKAFF. Supplemented by reference TRBV5-1 and TRBJ1-1, the full variable domain reads KAGVTQTPRYLIKTRGQQVTLSCSPISGHRSVSWYQQTPGQGLQFLFEYFSETQRNKGNFPGRFSGRQFSNSRSEMNVSTLELGDSALYLCASSMGHSTLKAFFGQGTRLTVV.

This clonotype has a count of ten or more. The chain is built from TRBV29-1 and TRBJ1-2; no clear D gene. Germline CDR1 is SQVTM and CDR2 is ANQGSEA. Trimming removed 0 bases from V and 4 bases from J, with 12 bases in between. The CDR3 length is 14 residues. CDR3: CSVEDRALRYGYTF. In DNA form, the CDR3 reads TGCAGCGTTGAAGATAGGGCCCTACGCTATGGCTACACCTTC.

This clonotype was counted many times. The chain recombines TRBV4-1 with TRBJ2-3; D might be TRBD2 (6 bases). Germline V gene data show CDR1 as MGHRA and CDR2 as YSYEKL. V was shortened by 5 bases and J by 4 bases, with 13 bases between the two germline ends. The CDR3 totals 14 residues. Here the CDR3 DNA reads TGCGCCAGCAGCGCGGGATCTTTCGCAGATACGCAGTATTTT. Translation: CASSAGSFADTQYF.

This clonotype was recorded many times. The rearrangement uses TRBV20-1 and TRBJ1-1; D gene unclear. With 6 bases removed from V and 5 bases from J, the gap between germline ends came to 13 bases. The CDR3 has 12 amino acids. Germline-derived CDR1 and CDR2 are DFQATT and SNEGSKA (reference sequence). CDR3 coding DNA: TGCAGTGCACCACACGGAAGGACTGAAGCTTTCTTT. Its protein is CSAPHGRTEAFF.

This clonotype was detected ten times or more. This sequence joins TRBV19 and TRBJ1-1; 11 bases line up with TRBD1. Germline CDR1 LNHDA, CDR2 SQIVND (reference sequence). J lost 1 base, V lost 11 bases, and 9 bases had no gene match. The CDR3 totals 15 residues. The CDR3 nucleotides read TGTGCCTTGGGGGGACAGGGGGATGGGAACACTGAAGCTTTCTTT. Translation: CALGGQGDGNTEAFF.

This clonotype was found many times. The V gene is TRBV5-1, the J gene TRBJ1-2; D not resolved. Germline V CDR1 and CDR2: SGHRS, YFSETQ. Trimming removed 0 bases from V and 5 bases from J, with 14 bases in between. This CDR3 comprises 15 residues. The CDR3 is CASSLDTGRGYGYTF. The CDR3 nucleotides read TGCGCCAGCAGCTTGGATACGGGCCGGGGATATGGCTACACCTTC.

This clonotype was detected ten times or more. V and J are TRBV27 and TRBJ2-2; TRBD1 matches at 8 bases. CDR1 and CDR2 from the germline V gene are MNHEY and SMNVEV (reference sequence). V lost 2 bases to trimming and J lost 2 bases; unmatched junction nucleotides: 13. The CDR3 contains 19 residues. The CDR3 DNA sequence: TGTGCCAGCAGTTTAGCAGGACAGGGTATGCCGTATAACACCGGGGAGCTGTTTTTT. As protein: CASSLAGQGMPYNTGELFF.

This clonotype was seen a few times. The chain uses TRBV10-3 and TRBJ2-1, with a tentative D call TRBD2 (5 bases). Germline CDR1 reads ENHRY; CDR2 reads SYGVKD. With 3 bases removed from V and 5 bases from J, the gap between germline ends came to 17 bases. The CDR3 sequence is 16 residues long. The CDR3 sequence is CAISDSGLRGHNEQFF. The CDR3 coding sequence is TGTGCCATCAGTGACTCGGGGTTAAGAGGCCACAATGAGCAGTTCTTC.

The CDR3 nucleotides read TGTGCCAGCAGTTACGAGGGAGGTAGCGAAAAACTGTTTTTT. Amino acid sequence: CASSYEGGSEKLFF. V and J are TRBV6-5 and TRBJ1-4, with unresolved D. The CDR3 loop spans 14 amino acids. V was trimmed by 2 bases and J by 8 bases, leaving 12 bases between them. Germline V gene data show CDR1 as MNHEY and CDR2 as SVGAGI.

V and J are TRBV7-9 and TRBJ1-2; D is possibly TRBD1 (6 bases). CDR1 is SEHNR and CDR2 is FQNEAQ in the germline V gene (reference sequence). Trimming cost V 5 bases and J 4 bases, with 23 bases left between them. The CDR3 covers 17 residues. CDR3 sequence reads: CASSVGLKGELIYGYTF. The CDR3 DNA reads TGTGCCAGCAGCGTGGGCCTCAAGGGGGAACTTATCTATGGCTACACCTTC.

This clonotype has a count of ten or more. This CDR3 is CASSTDGRLVGEFF. As DNA, the CDR3 is TGTGCCAGCAGCACGGACGGGAGACTGGTCGGGGAGTTCTTC. The genes are TRBV7-9 and TRBJ2-1; maybe TRBD2 (6 bases). Between the trimmed V and J ends, which lost 5 bases and 14 bases, there was a span of 22 bases. This CDR3 comprises 14 residues. CDR1 SEHNR and CDR2 FQNEAQ come from the germline V gene (reference sequence).

This clonotype was found many times. V and J are TRBV5-5 and TRBJ2-2, with TRBD1 matching over 8 bases. V dropped 7 bases and J dropped 0; count of bases not matched to a gene: 8. The germline gives CDR1 SGHKS, CDR2 YYEKEE (reference sequence). This CDR3 spans 16 amino acids. The CDR3 nucleotides read TGTGCCAGCGGCAGGGGGCTTATTTCGAACACCGGGGAGCTGTTTTTT. It translates to CASGRGLISNTGELFF. The variable domain in full, with the rest retrieved from reference TRBV5-5 and TRBJ2-2, is DAGVTQSPTHLIKTRGQQVTLRCSPISGHKSVSWYQQVLGQGPQFIFQYYEKEERGRGNFPDRFSARQFPNYSSELNVNALLLGDSALYLCASGRGLISNTGELFFGEGSRLTVL.